One and the same sample provided the 10 T cell receptor beta chains below, sequenced in a study of blood T cell repertoires in COVID-19. Produced via immunoSEQ multiplex PCR; TCRdb's table is partial and in-frame only. Of fewer than 300,000 clones detected, 90% appear once; the ten largest clones hold around 1.1%. The sample was PBMCs or T cells enriched from blood (not recorded which). Receptors were obtained from a woman in her twenties or thirties who had recovered from COVID-19.

The rearrangement uses TRBV6-2 or TRBV6-3 and TRBJ2-6, with D possibly matching TRBD1 (6 bases). The CDR3 contains 18 residues. V was trimmed by 2 bases and J by 2 bases, leaving 16 bases between them. Per the germline V gene, CDR1 is MNHEY and CDR2 is SVGEGT. CDR3 in DNA: TGTGCCAGCAGTTACCTGACAGGTTGGTTCGCTGGGGCCAACGTCCTGACTTTC. It encodes CASSYLTGWFAGANVLTF.

This rearrangement joins TRBV2 to TRBJ1-2, with TRBD1 as a possible D gene (6 bases). With 6 bases removed from V and 2 bases from J, the gap between germline ends came to 19 bases. There are 16 residues in the CDR3. The germline gives CDR1 SNHLY, CDR2 FYNNEI. The CDR3 sequence is CASSRLIGGYNYGYTF. The CDR3, as DNA: TGTGCCAGCAGCAGACTAATAGGGGGATACAACTATGGCTACACCTTC. The full variable domain, rest sourced from reference TRBV2 and TRBJ1-2, is EPEVTQTPSHQVTQMGQEVILRCVPISNHLYFYWYRQILGQKVEFLVSFYNNEISEKSEIFDDQFSVERPDGSNFTLKIRSTKLEDSAMYFCASSRLIGGYNYGYTFGSGTRLTVV.

The V and J genes are TRBV5-1 and TRBJ1-6, with D maybe TRBD1 (6 bases). V lost 3 bases to trimming and J lost 9 bases, with 16 bases between them. The CDR3 totals 15 residues. Germline values: CDR1 SGHRS, CDR2 YFSETQ. The CDR3 here is CASSWDTGPFSPLHF. CDR3 sequence (DNA): TGCGCCAGCAGCTGGGATACAGGGCCTTTTTCACCCCTCCACTTT.

V is TRBV5-4 and J is TRBJ2-6; 7 bases are a match to TRBD1. V lost 6 bases, J lost 0 bases, and 12 bases stayed unmatched. The CDR3 length is 18 residues. Germline CDR1 is SGHNT and CDR2 is YYREEE (reference sequence). The CDR3 DNA reads as TGTGCCAGCAACCGACAGGGTAAGGTGGACTCTGGGGCCAACGTCCTGACTTTC. This encodes CASNRQGKVDSGANVLTF.

The chain joins TRBV6-5 to TRBJ2-5; D is uncertain. Germline V gene lookup returns CDR1 MNHEY and CDR2 SVGAGI. V was cut by 2 bases and J by 4 bases, with 11 bases left in between. The CDR3 spans 14 residues. For the CDR3, the DNA is TGTGCCAGCAGTTACCGCCAGCCGGGAGAGACCCAGTACTTC. Its protein product is CASSYRQPGETQYF.

The genes are TRBV6-5 and TRBJ1-2, with TRBD1 identical over 7 bases. V was clipped by 4 bases and J by 4 bases; unmatched bases: 6. This CDR3 is 14 amino acids long. Germline CDR1 MNHEY, CDR2 SVGAGI. The CDR3 nucleotides are TGTGCCAGCAGTTCCCCGGGACAGCCCTATGGCTACACCTTC. Its protein is CASSSPGQPYGYTF.

This clone has just one count. The chain has TRBV30 and TRBJ1-2, with 7 bases identical to TRBD1. Per germline, CDR1 GTSNPN and CDR2 SVGIG (reference sequence). The CDR3 extends over 14 amino acids. With V trimmed by 3 bases and J by 5 bases, 9 bases remained unmatched. In nucleotides, the CDR3 is TGTGCCTGGAGGGAATGGGACAGAAGGTATGGCTACACCTTC. Protein sequence: CAWREWDRRYGYTF.

The chain carries TRBV5-8 and TRBJ2-7, with no clear D. Trimming pared 0 bases from V and 6 bases from J, leaving 7 bases between. This CDR3 has 12 residues. Germline values: CDR1 SGHTS, CDR2 YDEGEE. The CDR3 coding sequence is TGTGCCAGCAGCTTGGGTTTGAGCGAGCAGTACTTC. Its translation is CASSLGLSEQYF.

The rearrangement joins TRBV10-3 to TRBJ2-7, with 8 bases aligning to TRBD2. There are 11 residues in the CDR3. The germline CDR1 and CDR2 sequences are ENHRY and SYGVKD. The V and J ends lost 11 bases and 7 bases, in that order; junction bases with no gene match: 7. The CDR3 DNA sequence: TGTGCCGTCAAGCAGCGGGGGGAGCAGTACTTC. Protein sequence: CAVKQRGEQYF.

This clone has only one observation. The junction does not match germline at one end; this may be a read error. V is TRBV27 and J is TRBJ2-3; a weak D match, TRBD2 (5 bases). This CDR3 contains 15 residues. Germline assignment: CDR1 MNHEY and CDR2 SMNVEV (reference sequence). The CDR3 sequence is CASRLYGISTDTQYF. The CDR3 DNA reads as TGTGCCAGCAGGTTATACGGGATTAGCACAGATACGCAGTATTTT.